Below, one T cell receptor beta chain is given with its context. Its matching antigen is unknown. The source of the sample is a study of cytomegalovirus exposure and HLA in healthy donors. Healthy donors of bone marrow made up the group. Study conclusions and caveats: TCR beta chains numbering 164 were designated cytomegalovirus-associated. An analysis that came later showed most CMV-associated TCR beta chains appearing HLA-restricted. Common viral pathogens seemed to be connected with several of the most significant clusters, according to a later analysis.

PCR employed 60 Vbeta and 13 Jbeta primers. TCRdb's copy holds only in-frame clones and misses some; the assay was immunoSEQ multiplex PCR. The sample records about 180,000 clones, roughly 81% being singletons. Sequencing was carried out using PBMCs. This TCR derives from a woman younger than 30 in good health and CMV-seropositive.

For the CDR3, the DNA is TGTGCCAGCAGTGAAATTAAACTAGCGGAAAACACCGGGGAGCTGTTTTTT. Translation gives CASSEIKLAENTGELFF. The chain recombines TRBV2 with TRBJ2-2; 8 bases fit TRBD2. V shed 2 bases, J shed 2 bases, and the junction held 7 bases outside the gene matches. Germline lookup yields CDR1 SNHLY and CDR2 FYNNEI. CDR3 size: 17 residues.